This TCR beta chain was sequenced in a study of blood T cell repertoires in COVID-19. Study summary: Some COVID-19 samples were acute and others convalescent; all came from the United States, Italy and Spain. T cells, B-cell-depleted T cells, or PBMCs provided the cDNA or gDNA that served as material.

Original data processing: It was from reference gene primer amplification that nucleated cell counts were estimated. The method was immunoSEQ multiplex PCR; TCRdb's version includes in-frame clones alone and lacks a portion of them. V and J calls and clone size come straight from that table; D and trimming were deduced from the DNA. Of some 66,000 clones in the sample, around 90% were seen once. Between the trimmed V and J ends, which lost 0 bases and 5 bases, there was a span of 8 bases. The germline CDR1 and CDR2 sequences are GTSNPN and SVGIG (reference sequence). The CDR3 sequence is 13 residues long.

The V gene is TRBV30, the J gene TRBJ2-1; D perhaps matches TRBD2 (5 bases). The specimen was peripheral blood. The receptor was derived from a human donor in a cohort sampled during active COVID-19. The CDR3 DNA sequence: TGTGCCTGGAGTGTCGTGGGAGACAATGAGCAGTTCTTC. The encoded protein is CAWSVVGDNEQFF.